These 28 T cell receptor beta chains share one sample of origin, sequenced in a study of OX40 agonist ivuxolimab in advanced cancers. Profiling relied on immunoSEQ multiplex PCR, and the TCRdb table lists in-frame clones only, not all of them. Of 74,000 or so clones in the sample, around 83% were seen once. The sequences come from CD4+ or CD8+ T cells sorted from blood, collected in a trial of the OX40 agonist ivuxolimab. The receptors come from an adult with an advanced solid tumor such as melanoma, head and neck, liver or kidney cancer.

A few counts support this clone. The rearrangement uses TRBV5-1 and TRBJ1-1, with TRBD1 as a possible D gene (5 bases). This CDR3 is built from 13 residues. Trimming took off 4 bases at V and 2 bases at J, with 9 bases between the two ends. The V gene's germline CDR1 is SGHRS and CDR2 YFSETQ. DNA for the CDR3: TGCGCCAGCAGCCCGGGACCTAACACTGAAGCTTTCTTT. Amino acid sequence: CASSPGPNTEAFF.

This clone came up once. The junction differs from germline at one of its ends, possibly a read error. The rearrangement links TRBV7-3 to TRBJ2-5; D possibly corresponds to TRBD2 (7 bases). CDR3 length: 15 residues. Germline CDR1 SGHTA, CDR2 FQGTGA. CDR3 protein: CASSLAGGPQATQYF. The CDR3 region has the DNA TGTGCCAGCAGCTTAGCCGGGGGGCCCCAAGCGACCCAGTACTTC. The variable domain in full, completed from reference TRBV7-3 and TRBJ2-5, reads GAGVSQTPSNKVTEKGKYVELRCDPISGHTALYWYRQSLGQGPEFLIYFQGTGAADDSGLPNDRFFAVRPEGSVSTLKIQRTERGDSAVYLCASSLAGGPQATQYFGPGTRLLVL.

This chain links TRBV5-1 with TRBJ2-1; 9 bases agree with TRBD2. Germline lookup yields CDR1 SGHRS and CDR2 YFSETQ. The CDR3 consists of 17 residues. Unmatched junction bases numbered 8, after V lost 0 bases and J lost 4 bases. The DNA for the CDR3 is TGCGCCAGCAGCTTGGTATCTAGCGGGACCCGTTACAATGAGCAGTTCTTC. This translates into CASSLVSSGTRYNEQFF.

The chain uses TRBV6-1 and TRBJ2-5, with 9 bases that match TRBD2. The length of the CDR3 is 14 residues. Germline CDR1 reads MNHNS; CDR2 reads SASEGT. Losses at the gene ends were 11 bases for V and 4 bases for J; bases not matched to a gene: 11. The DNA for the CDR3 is TGTGCCGCGGGGGGGGCCCTCCGCGGAGAGACCCAGTACTTC. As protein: CAAGGALRGETQYF.

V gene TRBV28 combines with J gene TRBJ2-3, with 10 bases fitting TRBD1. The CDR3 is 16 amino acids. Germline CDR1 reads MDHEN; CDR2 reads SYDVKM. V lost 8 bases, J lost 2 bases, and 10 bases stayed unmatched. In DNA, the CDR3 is TGTGCCAGCGGCATTAGGACAGGGGGAATCACAGATACGCAGTATTTT. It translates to CASGIRTGGITDTQYF. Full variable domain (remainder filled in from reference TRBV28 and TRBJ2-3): DVKVTQSSRYLVKRTGEKVFLECVQDMDHENMFWYRQDPGLGLRLIYFSYDVKMKEKGDIPEGYSVSREKKERFSLILESASTNQTSMYLCASGIRTGGITDTQYFGPGTRLTVL.

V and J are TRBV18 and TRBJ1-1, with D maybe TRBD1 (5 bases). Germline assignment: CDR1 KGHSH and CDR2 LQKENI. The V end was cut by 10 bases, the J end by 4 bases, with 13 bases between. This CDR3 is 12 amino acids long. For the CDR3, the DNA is TGTGCCACCACAGGTTTAGGCACTGAAGCTTTCTTT. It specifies CATTGLGTEAFF. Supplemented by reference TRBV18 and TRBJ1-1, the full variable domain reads NAGVMQNPRHLVRRRGQEARLRCSPMKGHSHVYWYRQLPEEGLKFMVYLQKENIIDESGMPKERFSAEFPKEGPSILRIQQVVRGDSAAYFCATTGLGTEAFFGQGTRLTVV.

CDR3 in amino acids: CASSSGRRTLLYRLYGYTF. The CDR3 nucleotides are TGTGCCAGCAGTTCGGGCAGGAGGACGCTTCTTTACCGGTTATACGGCTACACCTTC. The chain recombines TRBV28 with TRBJ1-2; D unclear. Trimming took 4 bases from V and 8 from J, leaving 32 bases between them. Germline assignment: CDR1 MDHEN and CDR2 SYDVKM. This CDR3 region has 19 residues.

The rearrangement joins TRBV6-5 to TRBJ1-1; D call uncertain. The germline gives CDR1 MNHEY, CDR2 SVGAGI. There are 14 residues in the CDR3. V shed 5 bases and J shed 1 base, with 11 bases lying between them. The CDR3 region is CASSGRTGNTEAFF. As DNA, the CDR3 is TGTGCCAGCAGTGGCCGGACGGGGAACACTGAAGCTTTCTTT.

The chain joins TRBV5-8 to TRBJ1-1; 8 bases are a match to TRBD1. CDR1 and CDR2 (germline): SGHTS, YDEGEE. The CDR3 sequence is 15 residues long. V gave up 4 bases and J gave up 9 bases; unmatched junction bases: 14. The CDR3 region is CASSLGSGGHDKAFF. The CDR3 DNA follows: TGTGCCAGCAGCCTGGGGTCAGGGGGCCATGATAAAGCTTTCTTT.

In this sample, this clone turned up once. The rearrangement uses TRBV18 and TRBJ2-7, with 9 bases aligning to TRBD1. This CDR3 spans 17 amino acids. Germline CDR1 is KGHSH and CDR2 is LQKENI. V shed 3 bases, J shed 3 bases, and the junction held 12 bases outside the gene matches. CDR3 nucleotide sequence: TGTGCCAGCTCACCTTCCGGGACAGGGAGAGGGGGCTACGAGCAGTACTTC. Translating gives CASSPSGTGRGGYEQYF.

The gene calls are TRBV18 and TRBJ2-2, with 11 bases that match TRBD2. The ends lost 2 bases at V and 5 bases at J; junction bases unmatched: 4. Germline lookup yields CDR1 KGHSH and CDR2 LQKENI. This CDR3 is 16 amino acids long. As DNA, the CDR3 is TGTGCCAGCTCACCAGACGGGACTAGCGGAACCGGGGAGCTGTTTTTT. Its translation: CASSPDGTSGTGELFF.

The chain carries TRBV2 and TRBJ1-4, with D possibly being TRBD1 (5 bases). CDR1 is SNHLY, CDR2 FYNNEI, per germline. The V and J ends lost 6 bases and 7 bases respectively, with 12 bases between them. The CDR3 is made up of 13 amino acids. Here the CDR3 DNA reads TGTGCCAGCAGCCGGGACGGAGGTGAAAAACTGTTTTTT. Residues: CASSRDGGEKLFF.

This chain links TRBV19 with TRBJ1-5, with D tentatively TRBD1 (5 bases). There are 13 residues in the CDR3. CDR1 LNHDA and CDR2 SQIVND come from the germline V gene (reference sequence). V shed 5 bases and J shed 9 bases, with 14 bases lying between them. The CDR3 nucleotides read TGTGCCAGTAGTCTTGACAGTTCCGGGCCCCAGCATTTT. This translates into CASSLDSSGPQHF.

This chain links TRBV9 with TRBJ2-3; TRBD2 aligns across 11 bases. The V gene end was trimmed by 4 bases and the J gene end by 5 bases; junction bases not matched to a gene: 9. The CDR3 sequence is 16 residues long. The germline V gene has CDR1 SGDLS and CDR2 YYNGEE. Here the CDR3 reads CASSPQGTSGGDTQYF. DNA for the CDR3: TGTGCCAGCAGCCCCCAAGGGACTAGCGGAGGAGATACGCAGTATTTT.

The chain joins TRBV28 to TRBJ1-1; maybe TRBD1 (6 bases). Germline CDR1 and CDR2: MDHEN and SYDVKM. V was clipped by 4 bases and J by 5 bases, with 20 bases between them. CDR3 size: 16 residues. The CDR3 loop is CASSYRAKGSKTEAFF. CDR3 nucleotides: TGTGCCAGCAGTTACAGGGCTAAAGGGTCGAAGACTGAAGCTTTCTTT.

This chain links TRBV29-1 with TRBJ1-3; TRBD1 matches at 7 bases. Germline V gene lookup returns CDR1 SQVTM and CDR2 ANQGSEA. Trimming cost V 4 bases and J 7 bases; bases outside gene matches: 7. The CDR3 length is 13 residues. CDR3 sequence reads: CSVGGGAGNTIYF. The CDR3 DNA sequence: TGCAGCGTTGGAGGGGGCGCAGGGAACACCATATATTTT.

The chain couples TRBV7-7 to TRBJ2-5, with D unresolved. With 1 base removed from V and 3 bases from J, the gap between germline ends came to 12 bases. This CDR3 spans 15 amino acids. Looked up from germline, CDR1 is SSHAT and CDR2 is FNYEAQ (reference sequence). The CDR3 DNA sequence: TGTGCCAGCAGCTTAGTAGGAACATCAGAAGAGACCCAGTACTTC. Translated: CASSLVGTSEETQYF.

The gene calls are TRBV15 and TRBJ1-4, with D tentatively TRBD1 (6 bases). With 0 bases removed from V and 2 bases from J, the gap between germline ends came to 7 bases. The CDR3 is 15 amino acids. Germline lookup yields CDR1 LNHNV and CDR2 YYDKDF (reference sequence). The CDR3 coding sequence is TGTGCCACCAGCAGAGATAGGGGGACTAATGAAAAACTGTTTTTT. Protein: CATSRDRGTNEKLFF.

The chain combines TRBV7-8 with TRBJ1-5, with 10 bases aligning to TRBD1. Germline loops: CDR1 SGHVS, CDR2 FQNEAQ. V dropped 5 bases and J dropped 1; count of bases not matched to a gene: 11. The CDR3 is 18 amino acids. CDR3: CASSGPGQGQYSNQPQHF. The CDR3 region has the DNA TGTGCCAGCAGCGGCCCGGGACAGGGGCAGTACAGCAATCAGCCCCAGCATTTT.

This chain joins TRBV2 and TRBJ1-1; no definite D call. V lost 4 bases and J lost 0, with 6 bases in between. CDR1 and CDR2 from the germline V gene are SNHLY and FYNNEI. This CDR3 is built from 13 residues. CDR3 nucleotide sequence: TGTGCCAGCAGTGTGAAAATGAACACTGAAGCTTTCTTT. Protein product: CASSVKMNTEAFF.

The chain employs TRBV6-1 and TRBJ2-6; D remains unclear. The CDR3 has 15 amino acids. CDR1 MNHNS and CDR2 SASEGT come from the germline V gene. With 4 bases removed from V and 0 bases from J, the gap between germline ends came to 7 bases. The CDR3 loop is CASSAPASGANVLTF. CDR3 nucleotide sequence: TGTGCCAGCAGTGCGCCGGCCTCTGGGGCCAACGTCCTGACTTTC.

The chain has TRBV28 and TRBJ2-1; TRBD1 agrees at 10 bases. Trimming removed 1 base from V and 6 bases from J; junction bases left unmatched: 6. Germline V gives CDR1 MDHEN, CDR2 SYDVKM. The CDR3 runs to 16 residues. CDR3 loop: CASSLFRQGAVNEQFF. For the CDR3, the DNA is TGTGCCAGCAGTTTATTTCGACAGGGGGCTGTCAATGAGCAGTTCTTC.

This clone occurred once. The DNA of the CDR3 is TGTGCCAGCAGCGCGACAGCGGGAAACACCATATATTTT. Translation: CASSATAGNTIYF. The rearrangement uses TRBV7-7 and TRBJ1-3; D is perhaps TRBD1 (5 bases). Germline V gives CDR1 SSHAT, CDR2 FNYEAQ (reference sequence). Trimming cost V 5 bases and J 4 bases, with 9 bases left between them. CDR3 length: 13 residues. Using reference TRBV7-7 and TRBJ1-3 for the parts outside the CDR3, the full variable domain is GAGVSQSPRYKVTKRGQDVTLRCDPISSHATLYWYQQALGQGPEFLTYFNYEAQPDKSGLPSDRFSAERPEGSISTLTIQRTEQRDSAMYRCASSATAGNTIYFGEGSWLTVV.

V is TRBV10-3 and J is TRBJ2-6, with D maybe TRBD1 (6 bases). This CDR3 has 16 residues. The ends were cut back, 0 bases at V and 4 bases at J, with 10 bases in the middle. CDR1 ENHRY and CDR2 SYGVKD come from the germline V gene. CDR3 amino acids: CAISESPGAGANVLTF. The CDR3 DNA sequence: TGTGCCATCAGTGAGTCCCCAGGGGCAGGGGCCAACGTCCTGACTTTC.

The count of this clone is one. CDR3 protein: CASKGLNYGYTF. The CDR3 bases are TGTGCCAGTAAGGGACTAAACTATGGCTACACCTTC. The chain is built from TRBV19 and TRBJ1-2, with a tentative D call TRBD1 (5 bases). The germline gives CDR1 LNHDA, CDR2 SQIVND (reference sequence). The CDR3 extends over 12 amino acids. V lost 7 bases to trimming and J lost 2 bases, with 8 bases between them.

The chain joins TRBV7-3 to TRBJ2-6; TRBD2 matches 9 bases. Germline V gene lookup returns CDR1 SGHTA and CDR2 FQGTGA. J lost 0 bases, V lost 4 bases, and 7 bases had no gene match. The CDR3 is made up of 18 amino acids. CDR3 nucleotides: TGTGCCAGCAGCTCAGGACTAGCGCCGTTCTCTGGGGCCAACGTCCTGACTTTC. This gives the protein CASSSGLAPFSGANVLTF. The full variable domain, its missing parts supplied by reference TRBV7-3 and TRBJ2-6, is GAGVSQTPSNKVTEKGKYVELRCDPISGHTALYWYRQSLGQGPEFLIYFQGTGAADDSGLPNDRFFAVRPEGSVSTLKIQRTERGDSAVYLCASSSGLAPFSGANVLTFGAGSRLTVL.

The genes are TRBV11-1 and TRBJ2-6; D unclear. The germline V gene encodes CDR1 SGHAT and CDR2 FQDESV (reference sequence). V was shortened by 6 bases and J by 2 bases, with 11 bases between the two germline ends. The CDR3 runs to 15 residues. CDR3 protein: CASSLPPPGANVLTF. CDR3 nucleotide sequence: TGTGCCAGCAGTCTCCCGCCCCCTGGGGCCAACGTCCTGACTTTC.

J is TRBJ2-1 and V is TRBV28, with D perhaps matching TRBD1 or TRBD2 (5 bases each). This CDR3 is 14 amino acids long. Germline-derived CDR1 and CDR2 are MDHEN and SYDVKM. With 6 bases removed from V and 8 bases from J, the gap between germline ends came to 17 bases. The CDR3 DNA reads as TGTGCCAGCAGATCCTCAGGCCGGGGCGATGAGCAGTTCTTC. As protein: CASRSSGRGDEQFF. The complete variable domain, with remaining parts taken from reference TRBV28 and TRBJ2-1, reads DVKVTQSSRYLVKRTGEKVFLECVQDMDHENMFWYRQDPGLGLRLIYFSYDVKMKEKGDIPEGYSVSREKKERFSLILESASTNQTSMYLCASRSSGRGDEQFFGPGTRLTVL.